One and the same sample provided the 14 T cell receptor beta chains below, sequenced in a study of T cells in Graves' hyperthyroidism and ophthalmopathy. Amplification yielded TCR beta CDR3 regions, with RNA transcripts as the source. HTBI primers drove first-round RT-PCR of the TCR CDR3. TCRdb ran MiXCR on the multiplex PCR reads and lists one entry per CDR3 protein. The sample holds about 270,000 distinct CDR3 sequences; 22% are singletons and the top ten take roughly 60%. What was sequenced was blood. These receptor sequences come from a man aged 25-45 years with Graves' ophthalmopathy.

The chain combines TRBV6-2 or TRBV6-3 with TRBJ1-4, with 9 bases that match TRBD1. Germline-derived CDR1 and CDR2 are MNHEY and SVGEGT. This CDR3 comprises 14 residues. The V and J ends lost 7 bases and 7 bases, in that order; junction bases with no gene match: 7. The CDR3: CASNKQGAGEKLFF. CDR3 DNA: TGTGCCAGCAACAAACAGGGGGCTGGTGAAAAACTGTTTTTT.

The chain is built from TRBV6-6 and TRBJ2-7; 9 positions agree with TRBD1. Germline-derived CDR1 and CDR2 are MNHNY and SVGAGI (reference sequence). V shed 0 bases and J 0 bases; nucleotides not matched to a gene: 3. This CDR3 has 16 amino acids. CDR3 region: CASSYSGTGSSYEQYF. The CDR3 region has the DNA TGTGCCAGCAGTTACTCTGGGACAGGGAGCTCCTACGAGCAGTACTTC.

The chain employs TRBV7-9 and TRBJ1-1; D gene uncertain. V was clipped by 0 bases and J by 0 bases, with 5 bases between them. The CDR3 has 14 residues. CDR1 is SEHNR, CDR2 FQNEAQ, per germline (reference sequence). The CDR3 reads CASSLAAVNTEAFF. CDR3 bases: TGTGCCAGCAGCTTAGCGGCAGTGAACACTGAAGCTTTCTTT.

This clonotype was observed at least ten times. The chain combines TRBV28 with TRBJ2-5; 7 nucleotides line up with TRBD2. CDR1 and CDR2 (germline): MDHEN, SYDVKM. This CDR3 has 12 residues. The V gene end was trimmed by 5 bases and the J gene end by 14 bases; junction bases not matched to a gene: 11. CDR3 region: CASSPQAGSDYF. CDR3 nucleotide sequence: TGTGCCAGCAGTCCCCAAGCGGGATCAGATTACTTC.

To note about this clonotype: Since no conserved phenylalanine or tryptophan closes the CDR3, a read error is the likely cause. This chain joins TRBV20-1 and TRBJ2-1; no definite D call. This CDR3 region has 15 residues. The germline CDR1 and CDR2 sequences are DFQATT and SNEGSKA (reference sequence). V gave up 0 bases and J gave up 7 bases, with 16 bases separating them. The CDR3 DNA reads TGCAGTGCTAGAGATCCCGGTCGGGCTCGGAATGAGCAGTTCCTC. Protein sequence: CSARDPGRARNEQFL.

The sample holds many counts of this clonotype. The chain couples TRBV15 to TRBJ2-5, with 8 bases matching TRBD2. Germline CDR1 and CDR2: LNHNV and YYDKDF (reference sequence). V was pared by 1 base and J by 4 bases, with 14 bases of the junction left unmatched. The CDR3 extends over 18 amino acids. For the CDR3, the DNA is TGTGCCACCAGCAGAGGCCTAGCGGGTCCCGAAGAGGCAGAGACCCAGTACTTC. Amino acids: CATSRGLAGPEEAETQYF. Complete variable domain (other parts from reference TRBV15 and TRBJ2-5): DAMVIQNPRYQVTQFGKPVTLSCSQTLNHNVMYWYQQKSSQAPKLLFHYYDKDFNNEADTPDNFQSRRPNTSFCFLDIRSPGLGDTAMYLCATSRGLAGPEEAETQYFGPGTRLLVL.

The V and J genes are TRBV11-1 and TRBJ2-7; TRBD1 matches 7 bases. The CDR3 consists of 13 residues. Trimming removed 3 bases from V and 7 bases from J; junction bases left unmatched: 6. The germline V gene encodes CDR1 SGHAT and CDR2 FQDESV (reference sequence). The CDR3 DNA follows: TGTGCCAGCAGCTTGACAGGGCCCCGAGAGCAGTACTTC. Protein product: CASSLTGPREQYF.

In its sample, this clonotype was seen many times. This chain uses TRBV11-2 with TRBJ2-1; 9 nucleotides line up with TRBD2. V lost 4 bases to trimming and J lost 0 bases; unmatched junction nucleotides: 4. The germline gives CDR1 SGHAT, CDR2 FQNNGV. The CDR3 is 16 residues long. This CDR3 reads CASSSRLADSYNEQFF. CDR3 nucleotides: TGTGCCAGCAGCTCCCGACTAGCGGACTCCTACAATGAGCAGTTCTTC.

This clonotype was seen only a few times. This chain links TRBV5-4 with TRBJ2-5; D gene uncertain. The germline V gene encodes CDR1 SGHNT and CDR2 YYREEE (reference sequence). Between the trimmed V and J ends, which lost 7 bases and 1 base, there was a span of 5 bases. The CDR3 is 11 residues long. CDR3 in amino acids: CASGRQETQYF. CDR3 DNA sequence: TGTGCCAGCGGACGCCAAGAGACCCAGTACTTC.

The rearrangement joins TRBV6-9 to TRBJ2-1; TRBD2 matches 9 bases. Trimming took 0 bases from V and 7 from J; bases not matched to a gene: 16. This CDR3 region has 19 residues. CDR1 and CDR2 from the germline V gene are MNHGY and SVAAGI. The CDR3 loop is CASSYSGGSGSKSGNEQFF. The CDR3 nucleotides are TGTGCCAGCAGTTATTCGGGGGGTAGCGGGAGTAAATCGGGAAATGAGCAGTTCTTC.

At least ten counts were recorded for this clonotype. The V and J genes are TRBV30 and TRBJ1-1; D ambiguous. The V gene's germline CDR1 is GTSNPN and CDR2 SVGIG (reference sequence). This CDR3 has 13 residues. Between the trimmed V and J ends, which lost 0 bases and 4 bases, there was a span of 9 bases. The CDR3 is CAWSVSLSTEAFF. In DNA, the CDR3 is TGTGCCTGGAGTGTAAGTCTATCCACTGAAGCTTTCTTT.

The chain carries TRBV5-1 and TRBJ1-1, with 7 bases aligning to TRBD1. Germline CDR1 reads SGHRS; CDR2 reads YFSETQ. After removal of 4 bases from V and 6 bases from J, the junction contained 9 bases not matched to a gene. The CDR3 loop spans 14 amino acids. The CDR3 DNA follows: TGCGCCAGCAGCGACATGACAGGGAGCGCTGAAGCTTTCTTT. This encodes CASSDMTGSAEAFF.

The rearrangement uses TRBV19 and TRBJ1-6; D gene uncertain. Trimming shortened V by 3 bases and J by 4 bases, and 7 bases separated the two germline ends. The CDR3 is 14 amino acids. The germline V gene has CDR1 LNHDA and CDR2 SQIVND (reference sequence). The CDR3 here is CASSMGPYNSPLHF. As DNA, the CDR3 is TGTGCCAGTAGTATGGGTCCTTATAATTCACCCCTCCACTTT. Variable domain in full (rest from reference TRBV19 and TRBJ1-6): DGGITQSPKYLFRKEGQNVTLSCEQNLNHDAMYWYRQDPGQGLRLIYYSQIVNDFQKGDIAEGYSVSREKKESFPLTVTSAQKNPTAFYLCASSMGPYNSPLHFGNGTRLTVT.

This clonotype was counted only a few times. V usage is TRBV5-6 and J usage is TRBJ1-1, with D perhaps TRBD1 (6 bases). Germline values: CDR1 SGHDT, CDR2 YYEEEE. This CDR3 spans 19 amino acids. Trimming removed 2 bases at V and 7 bases at J, with 30 bases between. The CDR3 loop is CASSFSPPLRDIVWGEAFF. The DNA for the CDR3 is TGTGCCAGCAGCTTTTCCCCACCGCTCCGGGACATCGTCTGGGGTGAAGCTTTCTTT.